This TCR beta chain was retrieved from a study of cytotoxic CD8 clonotypes in ibrutinib-treated CLL (dated by TCRdb to about 2021). Study-wide context: The cohort had about a dozen relapsed/refractory and approximately 15 treatment-naive patients; approximately 18 were IGHV unmutated. Responses were partial in roughly 24 patients and complete in 2; after median approximately 66 months follow-up, about 14 stayed in remission and some twelve progressed. Samples at response were collected after a median of about 12 months of treatment, with a range of about 6 to 36 months. An average of about 250,000 productive templates and 94,082 productive rearrangements was obtained per sample. Of the approximately 86 participants in the trial, 26 had longitudinal samples available. Cryopreserved peripheral blood mononuclear cells were obtained before treatment, at response, and at either sustained remission or disease progression. Every sample from remission and from progressive disease was obtained while the patients were still on ibrutinib. On the study overall, not on this receptor specifically: Sampling times were not matched between sustained-remission and progressing patients, and lymph node repertoires were not studied. At baseline, clonality was higher than in age-matched healthy donors and showed a strong correlation with circulating CD8+ T-cell counts. Clonality rose at ibrutinib response, remained stable during sustained remission, and dropped back toward baseline at progression. Public clonotypes were rare and either contracted or stayed stable during treatment, and the rise in clonality at ibrutinib response reflected the expansion of private clonotypes.

At the junction V is shortened by 3 bases and J by 0 bases; bases outside the gene matches: 3. The CDR1 and CDR2 encoded by the germline V gene are SNHLY and FYNNEI. The cysteine opens and the phenylalanine closes a CDR3 of 16 amino acids. The read is trimmed to its CDR3 DNA, 48 bases read in frame from base 1. On this clone itself: The clone's antigen remains unknown. No qualities accompany the bases; no much larger clone lies one base away.

Each clonotype received, on average, about 10x coverage in deep resolution sequencing performed on a MiSeq, where the target depth lay between 1 in 1 million and 1 in 200,000 T cells. TCR beta libraries were generated with the immunoSEQ hsTCRB Kit. Per the original workflow: The data were analyzed with ImmunoSEQ Analyzer and ImmunoSEQ Data Assistant, and V, D and J gene assignments followed IMGT definitions. Clonality, with values ranging from 0 to 1, was calculated as one minus the normalized Shannon entropy of productive rearrangement frequencies. Only overrepresented clonotypes making up at least 0.05% of the repertoire of each patient were included in the public clonotype analysis. Some 12 age-matched healthy donor repertoires from immuneACCESS served as clonality controls. What TCRdb holds here is the immuneACCESS table cut down to in-frame rearrangements. Part of the clones is not present; checked against another copy, under half of the missing clones reflect an unresolved V gene, and the others are unexplained. V and J calls and clone size are given by that table; D and trimming were obtained from the DNA. A total of 300,000 or so clones appear in this sample, approximately 67% of them only once. The ten largest clones take up roughly 6% of the sample.

For TCR beta library preparation, around 1.9 micrograms of genomic DNA were extracted from the cryopreserved PBMCs. Longitudinal blood samples from CLL patients on ibrutinib monotherapy underwent high-throughput TCR beta sequencing. Patients were enrolled in a phase 2 open-label single-center ibrutinib monotherapy trial. The sequence is built from TRBV2 and TRBJ1-1; 11 of the junction bases match TRBD1. The input for sequencing was PBMCs, taken after 36 months of ibrutinib treatment. This clonotype was sampled from a human donor with chronic lymphocytic leukemia. The CDR3 in this case is CASSEGTGGVNTEAFF. In nucleotides, the sequence is TGTGCCAGCAGTGAGGGGACAGGGGGAGTGAACACTGAAGCTTTCTTT.